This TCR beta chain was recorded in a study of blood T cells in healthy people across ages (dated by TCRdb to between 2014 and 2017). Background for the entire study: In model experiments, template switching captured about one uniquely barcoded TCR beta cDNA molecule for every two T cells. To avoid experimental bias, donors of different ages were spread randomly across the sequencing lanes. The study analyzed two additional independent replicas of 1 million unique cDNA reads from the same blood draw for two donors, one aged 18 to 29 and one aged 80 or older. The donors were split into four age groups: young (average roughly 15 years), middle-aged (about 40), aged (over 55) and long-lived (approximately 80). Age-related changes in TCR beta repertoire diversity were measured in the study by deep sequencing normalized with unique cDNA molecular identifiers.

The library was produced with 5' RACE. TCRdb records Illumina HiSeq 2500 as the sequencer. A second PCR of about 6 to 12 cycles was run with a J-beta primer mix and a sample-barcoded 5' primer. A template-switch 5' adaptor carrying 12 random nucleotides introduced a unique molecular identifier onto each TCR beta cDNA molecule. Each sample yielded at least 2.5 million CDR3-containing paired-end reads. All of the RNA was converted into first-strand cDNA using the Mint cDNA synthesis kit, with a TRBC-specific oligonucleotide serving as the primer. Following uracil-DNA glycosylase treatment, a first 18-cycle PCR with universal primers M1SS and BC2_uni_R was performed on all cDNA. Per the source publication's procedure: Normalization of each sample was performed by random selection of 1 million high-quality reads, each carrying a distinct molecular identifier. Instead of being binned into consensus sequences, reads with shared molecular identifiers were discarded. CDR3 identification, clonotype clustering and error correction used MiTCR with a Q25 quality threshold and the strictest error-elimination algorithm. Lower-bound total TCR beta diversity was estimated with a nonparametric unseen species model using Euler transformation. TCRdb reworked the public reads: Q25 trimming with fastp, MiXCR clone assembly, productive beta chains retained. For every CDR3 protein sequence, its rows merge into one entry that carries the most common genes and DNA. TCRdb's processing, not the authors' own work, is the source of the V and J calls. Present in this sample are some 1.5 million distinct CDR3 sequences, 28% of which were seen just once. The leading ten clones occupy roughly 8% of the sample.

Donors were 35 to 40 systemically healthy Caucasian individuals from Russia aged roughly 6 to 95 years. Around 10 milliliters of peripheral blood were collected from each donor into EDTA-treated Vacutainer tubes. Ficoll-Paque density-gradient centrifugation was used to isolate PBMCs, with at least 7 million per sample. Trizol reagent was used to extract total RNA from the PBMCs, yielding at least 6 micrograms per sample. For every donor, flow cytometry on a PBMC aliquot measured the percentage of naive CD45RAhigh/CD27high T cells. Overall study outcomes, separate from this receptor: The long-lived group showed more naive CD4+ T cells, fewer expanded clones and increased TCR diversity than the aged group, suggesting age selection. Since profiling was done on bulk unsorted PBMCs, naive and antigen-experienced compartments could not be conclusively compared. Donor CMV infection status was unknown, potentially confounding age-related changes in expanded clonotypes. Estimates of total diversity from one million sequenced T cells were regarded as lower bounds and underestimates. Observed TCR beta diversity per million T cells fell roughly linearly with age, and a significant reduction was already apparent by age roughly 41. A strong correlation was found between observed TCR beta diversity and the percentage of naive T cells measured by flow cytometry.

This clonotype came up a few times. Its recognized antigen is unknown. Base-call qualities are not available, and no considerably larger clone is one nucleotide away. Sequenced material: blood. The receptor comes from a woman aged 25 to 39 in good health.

Here is the DNA: TGCAGCGTTGCAGTGGGGGACTCCTACGAGCAGTACTTC. It specifies CSVAVGDSYEQYF. The chain is encoded by TRBV29-1 joined to TRBJ2-7; the D gene is tentatively TRBD1 or TRBD2, each matching 5 bases. The CDR3 runs 13 residues from the cysteine to the phenylalanine. Only the CDR3 region is kept as DNA, spanning 39 bases read in frame from base 1. At the junction V is shortened by 4 bases and J by 0 bases, with 10 bases in between. The germline V gene supplies CDR1 SQVTM and CDR2 ANQGSEA.